This TCR beta chain is drawn from a study of shared clonotypes between healthy human individuals. Study in general: The donors, two women and a few men, were aged 18 to 49. Findings of the study overall: Between four donors, naive CD4 clonotypes were shared at a level of approximately 5%.

Using immunoSEQ multiplex PCR, the repertoire was profiled, and TCRdb retains in-frame clones only, with some absent. The profile shows fewer than 1.6 million clones, 98% to 99% of them singletons. About this clone itself: Its antigen is as yet unknown.

Germline assignment: CDR1 LNHDA and CDR2 SQIVND (reference sequence). V gave up 10 bases and J gave up 4 bases, with 19 bases separating them. The CDR3 spans 15 residues. The sequence was collected from a young man in good health. Material for sequencing was naive CD4+ T cells sorted from blood. The sample's subset: CD45RA+ positively selected. The V call is TRBV19, the J call TRBJ2-2, with D possibly being TRBD1 (6 bases). The CDR3 DNA reads TGTGCCACCCGGGACACAAGATGGGGCACCGGGGAGCTGTTTTTT. Translated, it gives CATRDTRWGTGELFF.